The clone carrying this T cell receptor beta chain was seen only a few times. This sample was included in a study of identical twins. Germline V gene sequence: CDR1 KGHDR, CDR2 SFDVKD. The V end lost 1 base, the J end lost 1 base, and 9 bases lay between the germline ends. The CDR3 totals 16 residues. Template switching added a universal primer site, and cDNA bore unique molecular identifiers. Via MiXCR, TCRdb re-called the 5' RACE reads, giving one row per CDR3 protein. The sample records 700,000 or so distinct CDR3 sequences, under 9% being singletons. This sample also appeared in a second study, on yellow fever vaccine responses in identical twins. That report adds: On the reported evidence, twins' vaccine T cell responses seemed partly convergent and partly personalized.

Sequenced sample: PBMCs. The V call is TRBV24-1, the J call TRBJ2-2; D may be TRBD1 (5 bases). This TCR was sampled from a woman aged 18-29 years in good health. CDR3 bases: TGTGCCACCAGTGATTTCGGCAGGGAGAACACCGGGGAGCTGTTTTTT. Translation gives CATSDFGRENTGELFF.